The 2 T cell receptor beta chains in this list originate from one sample, sequenced in a study of blood T cells in healthy people across ages. Through a sample-barcoded 5' primer and a J-beta primer mix, a second PCR was run for roughly 6 to 12 cycles. Using its own MiXCR run on the 5' RACE reads, TCRdb lists one record per CDR3 protein. This sample has over 600,000 distinct CDR3 sequences; 35% to 60% occur once, and the top ten carry 18%. The specimen sequenced was blood. The receptors shown here come from a man older than 75 in good health.

A single count supports this clonotype. This may be a read error: a much more frequent sequence differs by one nucleotide. The genes are TRBV20-1 and TRBJ2-1; unclear D gene. CDR1 and CDR2 (germline): DFQATT, SNEGSKA (reference sequence). The CDR3 totals 15 residues. The ends were cut back, 6 bases at V and 4 bases at J, with 19 bases in the middle. The CDR3 DNA is TGCAGTGCCACAGAACCCATGTCTCCATACAATGAGCAGTTCTTC. Its translation is CSATEPMSPYNEQFF.

The chain recombines TRBV20-1 with TRBJ2-4; D is perhaps TRBD1 (6 bases). Judging by the DNA end, TRBJ2-5 fits better; the J call may be wrong. This CDR3 has 13 amino acids. Germline loops: CDR1 DFQATT, CDR2 SNEGSKA (reference sequence). The CDR3 DNA reads TGCAGTGCTGAACAGGGAGCTCAAGAGACCCAGTACTTC. It yields the protein CSAEQGAQETQYF.